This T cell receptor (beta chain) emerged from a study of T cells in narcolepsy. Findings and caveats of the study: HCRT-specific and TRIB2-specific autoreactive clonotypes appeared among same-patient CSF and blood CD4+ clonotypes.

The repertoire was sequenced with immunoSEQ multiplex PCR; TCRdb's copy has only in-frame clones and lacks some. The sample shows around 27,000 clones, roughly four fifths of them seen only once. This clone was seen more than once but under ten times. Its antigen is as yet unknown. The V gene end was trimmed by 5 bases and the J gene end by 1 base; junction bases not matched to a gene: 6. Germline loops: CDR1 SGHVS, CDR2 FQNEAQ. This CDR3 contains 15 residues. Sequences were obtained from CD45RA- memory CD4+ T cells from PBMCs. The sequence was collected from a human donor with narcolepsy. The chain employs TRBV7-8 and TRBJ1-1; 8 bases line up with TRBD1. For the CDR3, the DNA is TGTGCCAGCAGCCCAGGGGGCCGAGAGAACACTGAAGCTTTCTTT. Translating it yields CASSPGGRENTEAFF.